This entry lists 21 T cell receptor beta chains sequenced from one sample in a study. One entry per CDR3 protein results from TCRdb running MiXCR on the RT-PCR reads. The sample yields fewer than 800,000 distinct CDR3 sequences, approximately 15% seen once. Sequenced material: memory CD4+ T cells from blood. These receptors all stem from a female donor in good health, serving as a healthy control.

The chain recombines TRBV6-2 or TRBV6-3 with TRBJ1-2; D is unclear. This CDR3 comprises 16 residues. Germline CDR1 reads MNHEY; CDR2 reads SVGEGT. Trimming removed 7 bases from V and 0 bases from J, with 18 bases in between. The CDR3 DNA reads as TGTGCCAGCATCCCCTACCCGAGGTCCTCTAACTATGGCTACACCTTC. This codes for CASIPYPRSSNYGYTF.

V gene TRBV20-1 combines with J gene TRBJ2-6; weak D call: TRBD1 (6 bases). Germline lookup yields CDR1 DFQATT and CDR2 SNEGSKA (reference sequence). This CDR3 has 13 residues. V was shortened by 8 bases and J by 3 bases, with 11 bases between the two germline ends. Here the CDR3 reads CSSGTNGANVLTF. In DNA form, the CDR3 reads TGCAGTTCCGGGACAAATGGGGCCAACGTCCTGACTTTC.

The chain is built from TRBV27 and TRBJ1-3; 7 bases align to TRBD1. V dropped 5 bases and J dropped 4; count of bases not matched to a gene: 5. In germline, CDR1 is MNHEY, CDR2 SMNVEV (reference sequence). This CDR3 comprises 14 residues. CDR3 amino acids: CASSRGLRGNTIYF. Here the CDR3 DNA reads TGTGCCAGCAGTAGGGGGCTACGAGGAAACACCATATATTTT.

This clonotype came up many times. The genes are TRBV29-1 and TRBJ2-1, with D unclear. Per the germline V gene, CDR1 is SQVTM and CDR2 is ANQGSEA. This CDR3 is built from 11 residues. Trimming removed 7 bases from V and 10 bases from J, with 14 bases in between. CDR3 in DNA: TGCAGCGCCAGAGTGGCGCGGGAGCAGTTCTTC. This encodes CSARVAREQFF.

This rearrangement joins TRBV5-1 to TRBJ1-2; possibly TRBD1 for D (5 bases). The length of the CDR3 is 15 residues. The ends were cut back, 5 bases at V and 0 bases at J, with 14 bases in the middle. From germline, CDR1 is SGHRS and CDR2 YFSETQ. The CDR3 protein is CASRLAGVPNYGYTF. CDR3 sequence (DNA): TGCGCCAGCAGGTTAGCGGGGGTTCCTAACTATGGCTACACCTTC.

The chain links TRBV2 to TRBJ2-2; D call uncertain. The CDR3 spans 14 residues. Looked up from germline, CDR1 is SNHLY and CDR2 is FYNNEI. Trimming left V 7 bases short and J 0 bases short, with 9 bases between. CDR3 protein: CASIITANTGELFF. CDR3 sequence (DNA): TGTGCCAGCATCATAACAGCGAACACCGGGGAGCTGTTTTTT.

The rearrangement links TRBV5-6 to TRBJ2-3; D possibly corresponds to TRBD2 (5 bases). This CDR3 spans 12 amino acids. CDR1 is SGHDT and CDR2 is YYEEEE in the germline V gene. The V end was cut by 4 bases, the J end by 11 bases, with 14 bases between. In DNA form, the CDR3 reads TGTGCCAGCAGCCTCCGGGGATGGGTGCAGTATTTT. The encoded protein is CASSLRGWVQYF. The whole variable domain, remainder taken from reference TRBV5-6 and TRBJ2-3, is DAGVTQSPTHLIKTRGQQVTLRCSPKSGHDTVSWYQQALGQGPQFIFQYYEEEERQRGNFPDRFSGHQFPNYSSELNVNALLLGDSALYLCASSLRGWVQYFGPGTRLTVL.

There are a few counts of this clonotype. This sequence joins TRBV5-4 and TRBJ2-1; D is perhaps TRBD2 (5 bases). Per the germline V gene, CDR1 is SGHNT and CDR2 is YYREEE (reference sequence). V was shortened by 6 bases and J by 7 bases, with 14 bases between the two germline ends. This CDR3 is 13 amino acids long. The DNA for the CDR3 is TGTGCCAGCAACGAGAACACTAGGAATGAGCAGTTCTTC. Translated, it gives CASNENTRNEQFF.

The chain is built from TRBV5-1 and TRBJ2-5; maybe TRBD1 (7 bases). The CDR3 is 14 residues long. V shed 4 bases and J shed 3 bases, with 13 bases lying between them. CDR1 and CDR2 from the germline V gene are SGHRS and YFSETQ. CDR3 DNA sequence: TGCGCCAGCAGCGCGGGACAGCCGGAAGAGACCCAGTACTTC. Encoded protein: CASSAGQPEETQYF.

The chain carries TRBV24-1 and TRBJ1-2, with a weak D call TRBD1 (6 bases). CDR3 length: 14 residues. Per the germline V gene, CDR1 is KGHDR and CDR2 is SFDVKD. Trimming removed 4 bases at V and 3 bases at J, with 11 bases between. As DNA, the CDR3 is TGTGCCACCAGTGAAAACCGACAGGACTATGGCTACACCTTC. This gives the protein CATSENRQDYGYTF.

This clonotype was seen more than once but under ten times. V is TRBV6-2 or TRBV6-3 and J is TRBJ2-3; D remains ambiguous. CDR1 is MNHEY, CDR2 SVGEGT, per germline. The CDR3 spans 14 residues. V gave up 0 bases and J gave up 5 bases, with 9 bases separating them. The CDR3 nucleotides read TGTGCCAGCAGTTACTCGGTGGCCCAAGATACGCAGTATTTT. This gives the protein CASSYSVAQDTQYF.

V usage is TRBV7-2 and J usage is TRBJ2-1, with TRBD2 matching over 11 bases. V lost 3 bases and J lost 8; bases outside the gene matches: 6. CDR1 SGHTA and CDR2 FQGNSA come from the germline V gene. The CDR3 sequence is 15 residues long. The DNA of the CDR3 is TGTGCCAGCAGCTTCAATAGCGGGGGGGCTGATGAGCAGTTCTTC. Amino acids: CASSFNSGGADEQFF.

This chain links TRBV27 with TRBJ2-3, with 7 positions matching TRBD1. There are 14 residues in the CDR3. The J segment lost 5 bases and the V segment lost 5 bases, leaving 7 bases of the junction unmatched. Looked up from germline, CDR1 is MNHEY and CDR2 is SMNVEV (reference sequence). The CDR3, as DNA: TGTGCCAGCAGTCCGGACAGGTGGGGAGATACGCAGTATTTT. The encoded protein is CASSPDRWGDTQYF.

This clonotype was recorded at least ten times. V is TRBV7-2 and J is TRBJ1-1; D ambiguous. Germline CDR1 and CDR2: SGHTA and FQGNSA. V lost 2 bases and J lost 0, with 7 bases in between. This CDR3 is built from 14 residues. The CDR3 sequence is CASSLKAVNTEAFF. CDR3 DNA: TGTGCCAGCAGCTTAAAGGCCGTGAACACTGAAGCTTTCTTT.

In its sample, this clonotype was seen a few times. The CDR3 region is CASKPSRYNEQFF. The CDR3 nucleotides are TGTGCCAGCAAACCGAGCAGATACAATGAGCAGTTCTTC. The chain links TRBV6-5 to TRBJ2-1; no firm D call. V was shortened by 7 bases and J by 4 bases, with 11 bases between the two germline ends. Per germline, CDR1 MNHEY and CDR2 SVGAGI. The CDR3 spans 13 residues.

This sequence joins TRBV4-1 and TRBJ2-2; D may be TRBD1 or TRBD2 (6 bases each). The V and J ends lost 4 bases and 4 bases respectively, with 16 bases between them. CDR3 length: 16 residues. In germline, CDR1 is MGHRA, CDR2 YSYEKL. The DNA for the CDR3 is TGCGCCAGCAGCCTTATGGGGGGCCTCGGCACCGGGGAGCTGTTTTTT. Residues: CASSLMGGLGTGELFF.

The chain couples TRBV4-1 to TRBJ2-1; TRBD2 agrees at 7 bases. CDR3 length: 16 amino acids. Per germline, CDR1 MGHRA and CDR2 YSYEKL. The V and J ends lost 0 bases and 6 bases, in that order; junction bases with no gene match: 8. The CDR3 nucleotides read TGCGCCAGCAGCCAAGATCCCAGCGGGACTTTCAATGAGCAGTTCTTC. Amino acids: CASSQDPSGTFNEQFF.

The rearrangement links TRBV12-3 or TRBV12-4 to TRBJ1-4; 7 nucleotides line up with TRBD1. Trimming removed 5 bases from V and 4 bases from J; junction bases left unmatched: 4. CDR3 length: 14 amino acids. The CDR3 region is CASSPQGGNEKLFF. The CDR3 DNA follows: TGTGCCAGCAGTCCTCAGGGGGGTAATGAAAAACTGTTTTTT.

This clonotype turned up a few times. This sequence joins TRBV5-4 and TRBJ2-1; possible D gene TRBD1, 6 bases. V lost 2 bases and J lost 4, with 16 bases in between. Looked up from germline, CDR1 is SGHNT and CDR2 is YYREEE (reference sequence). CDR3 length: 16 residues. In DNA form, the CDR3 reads TGTGCCAGCAGCTTACTGGCAGGGGTGGGATACAATGAGCAGTTCTTC. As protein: CASSLLAGVGYNEQFF. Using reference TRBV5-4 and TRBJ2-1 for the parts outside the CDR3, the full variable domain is ETGVTQSPTHLIKTRGQQVTLRCSSQSGHNTVSWYQQALGQGPQFIFQYYREEENGRGNFPPRFSGLQFPNYSSELNVNALELDDSALYLCASSLLAGVGYNEQFFGPGTRLTVL.

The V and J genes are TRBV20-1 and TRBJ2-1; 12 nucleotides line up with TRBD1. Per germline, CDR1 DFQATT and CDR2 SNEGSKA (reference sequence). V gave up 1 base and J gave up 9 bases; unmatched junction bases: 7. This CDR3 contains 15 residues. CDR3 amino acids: CSARGDRGPDGEQFF. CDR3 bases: TGCAGTGCTAGAGGGGACAGGGGGCCGGATGGTGAGCAGTTCTTC.

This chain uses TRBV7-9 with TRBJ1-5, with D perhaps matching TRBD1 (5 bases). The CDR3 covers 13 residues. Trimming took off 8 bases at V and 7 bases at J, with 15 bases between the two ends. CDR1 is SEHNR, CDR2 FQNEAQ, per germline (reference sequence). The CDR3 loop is CASGGDSSQPQHF. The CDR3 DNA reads TGTGCCAGCGGAGGGGATTCTAGCCAGCCCCAGCATTTT.